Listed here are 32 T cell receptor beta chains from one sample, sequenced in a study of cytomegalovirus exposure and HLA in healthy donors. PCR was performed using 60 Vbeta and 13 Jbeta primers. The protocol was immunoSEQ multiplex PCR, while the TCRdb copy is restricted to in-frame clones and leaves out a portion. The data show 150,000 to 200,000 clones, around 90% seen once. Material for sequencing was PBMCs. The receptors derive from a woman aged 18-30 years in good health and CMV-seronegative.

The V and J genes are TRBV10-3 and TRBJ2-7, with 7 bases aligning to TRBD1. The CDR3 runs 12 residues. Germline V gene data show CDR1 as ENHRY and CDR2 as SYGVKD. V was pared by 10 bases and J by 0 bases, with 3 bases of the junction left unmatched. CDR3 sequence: CATRDSSYEQYF. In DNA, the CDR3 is TGTGCCACCCGGGACAGCTCCTACGAGCAGTACTTC.

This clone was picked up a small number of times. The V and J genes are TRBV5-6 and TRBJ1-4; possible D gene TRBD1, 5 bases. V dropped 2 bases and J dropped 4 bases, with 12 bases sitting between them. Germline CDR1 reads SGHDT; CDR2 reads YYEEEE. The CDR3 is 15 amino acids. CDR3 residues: CASSFGGVGNEKLFF. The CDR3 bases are TGTGCCAGCAGCTTTGGGGGGGTCGGTAATGAAAAACTGTTTTTT.

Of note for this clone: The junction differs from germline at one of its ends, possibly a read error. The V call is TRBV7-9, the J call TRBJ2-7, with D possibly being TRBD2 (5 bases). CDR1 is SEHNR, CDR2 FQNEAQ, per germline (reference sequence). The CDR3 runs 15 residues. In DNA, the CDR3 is TGTTCCAGCAGCGTATGGAGGTATTGGGGCTACGAGCAGTACTTC. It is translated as CSSSVWRYWGYEQYF.

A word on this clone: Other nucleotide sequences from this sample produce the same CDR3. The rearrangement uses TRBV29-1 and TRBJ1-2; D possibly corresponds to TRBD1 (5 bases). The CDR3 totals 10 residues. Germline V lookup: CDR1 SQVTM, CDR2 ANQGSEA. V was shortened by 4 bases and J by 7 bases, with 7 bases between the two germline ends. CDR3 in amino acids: CSVVGAGYTF. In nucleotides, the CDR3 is TGCAGCGTTGTTGGGGCTGGCTACACCTTC.

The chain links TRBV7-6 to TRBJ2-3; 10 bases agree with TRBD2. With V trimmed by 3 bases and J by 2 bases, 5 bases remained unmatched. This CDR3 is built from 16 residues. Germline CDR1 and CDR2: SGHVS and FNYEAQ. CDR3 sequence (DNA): TGTGCCAGCAGCTTGACTAGCGGGTACTTCACAGATACGCAGTATTTT. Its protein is CASSLTSGYFTDTQYF.

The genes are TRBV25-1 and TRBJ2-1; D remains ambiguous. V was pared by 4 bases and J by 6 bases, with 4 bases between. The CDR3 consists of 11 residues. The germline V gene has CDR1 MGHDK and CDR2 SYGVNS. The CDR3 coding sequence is TGTGCCAGCAGTGTGAGCAATGAGCAGTTCTTC. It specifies CASSVSNEQFF.

The CDR3 DNA sequence: TGTGCCAGCAGCTGGGCCCTGGGACACGGCTACGAGCAGTACTTC. Protein sequence: CASSWALGHGYEQYF. The chain combines TRBV5-4 with TRBJ2-7, with D perhaps matching TRBD1 (6 bases). Germline V lookup: CDR1 SGHNT, CDR2 YYREEE (reference sequence). V shed 3 bases and J shed 3 bases, with 16 bases lying between them. This CDR3 contains 15 residues. Variable domain in full (rest from reference TRBV5-4 and TRBJ2-7): ETGVTQSPTHLIKTRGQQVTLRCSSQSGHNTVSWYQQALGQGPQFIFQYYREEENGRGNFPPRFSGLQFPNYSSELNVNALELDDSALYLCASSWALGHGYEQYFGPGTRLTVT.

This CDR3 reads CASRPTPEGYLFF. CDR3 DNA: TGTGCCAGCAGGCCTACCCCGGAGGGATACCTGTTTTTT. The chain combines TRBV7-9 with TRBJ1-4; D unresolved. The CDR3 length is 13 residues. Germline lookup yields CDR1 SEHNR and CDR2 FQNEAQ (reference sequence). V was cut by 6 bases and J by 14 bases, with 19 bases left in between.

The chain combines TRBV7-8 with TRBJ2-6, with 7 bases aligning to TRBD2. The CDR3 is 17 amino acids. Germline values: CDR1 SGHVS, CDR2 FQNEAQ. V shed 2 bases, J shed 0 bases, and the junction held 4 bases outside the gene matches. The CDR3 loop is CASSLRGLTSGANVLTF. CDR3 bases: TGTGCCAGCAGCTTAAGGGGACTAACCTCTGGGGCCAACGTCCTGACTTTC.

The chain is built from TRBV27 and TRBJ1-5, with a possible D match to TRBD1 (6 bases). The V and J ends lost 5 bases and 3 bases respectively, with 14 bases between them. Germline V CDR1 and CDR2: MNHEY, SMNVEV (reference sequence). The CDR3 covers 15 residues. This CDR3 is CASSPNTGFNQPQHF. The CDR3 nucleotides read TGTGCCAGCAGTCCTAATACAGGGTTCAATCAGCCCCAGCATTTT.

This CDR3 reads CASSLAGGHEQYF. For the CDR3, the DNA is TGTGCCAGCAGCTTGGCAGGGGGCCACGAGCAGTACTTC. The rearrangement uses TRBV5-4 and TRBJ2-7; 8 nucleotides match TRBD1. From germline, CDR1 is SGHNT and CDR2 YYREEE (reference sequence). This CDR3 is built from 13 residues. The J segment lost 5 bases and the V segment lost 0 bases, leaving 1 base of the junction unmatched.

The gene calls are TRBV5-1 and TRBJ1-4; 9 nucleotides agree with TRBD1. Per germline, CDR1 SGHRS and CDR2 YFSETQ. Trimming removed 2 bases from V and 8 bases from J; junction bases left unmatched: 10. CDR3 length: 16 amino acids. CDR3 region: CASSLETGGAGEKLFF. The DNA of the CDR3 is TGCGCCAGCAGCTTAGAAACAGGGGGCGCTGGGGAAAAACTGTTTTTT.

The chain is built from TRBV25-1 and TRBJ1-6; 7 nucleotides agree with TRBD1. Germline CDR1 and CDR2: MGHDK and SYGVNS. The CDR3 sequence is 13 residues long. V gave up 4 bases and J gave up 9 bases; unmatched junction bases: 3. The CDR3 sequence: CASSVQGVSPLHF. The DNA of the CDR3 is TGTGCCAGCAGTGTCCAGGGGGTTTCACCCCTCCACTTT.

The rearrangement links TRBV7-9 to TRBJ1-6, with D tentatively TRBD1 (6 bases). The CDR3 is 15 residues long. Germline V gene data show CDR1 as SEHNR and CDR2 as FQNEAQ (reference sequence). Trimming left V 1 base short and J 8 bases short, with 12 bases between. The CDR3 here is CASSLVQGTHSPLHF. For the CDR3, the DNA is TGTGCCAGCAGCTTAGTGCAGGGGACACATTCACCCCTCCACTTT.

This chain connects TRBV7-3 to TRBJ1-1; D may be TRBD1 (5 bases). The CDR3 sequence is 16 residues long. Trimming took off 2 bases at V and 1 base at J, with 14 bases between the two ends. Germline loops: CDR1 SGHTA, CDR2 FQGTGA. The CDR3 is CASSLGPVGENTEAFF. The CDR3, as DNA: TGTGCCAGCAGCTTAGGTCCGGTAGGGGAGAACACTGAAGCTTTCTTT.

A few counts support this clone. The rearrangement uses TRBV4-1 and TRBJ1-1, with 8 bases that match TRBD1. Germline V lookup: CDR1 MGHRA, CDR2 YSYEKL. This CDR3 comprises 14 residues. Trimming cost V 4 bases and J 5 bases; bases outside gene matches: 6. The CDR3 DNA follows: TGCGCCAGCAGCCCTGGACAGGGAATTACTGAAGCTTTCTTT. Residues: CASSPGQGITEAFF.

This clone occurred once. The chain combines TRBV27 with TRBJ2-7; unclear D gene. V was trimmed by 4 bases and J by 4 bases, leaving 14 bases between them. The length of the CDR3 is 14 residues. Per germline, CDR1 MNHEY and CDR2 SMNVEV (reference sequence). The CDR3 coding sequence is TGTGCCAGCAGTTATGGCTCCGACGGGTACGAGCAGTACTTC. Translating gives CASSYGSDGYEQYF.

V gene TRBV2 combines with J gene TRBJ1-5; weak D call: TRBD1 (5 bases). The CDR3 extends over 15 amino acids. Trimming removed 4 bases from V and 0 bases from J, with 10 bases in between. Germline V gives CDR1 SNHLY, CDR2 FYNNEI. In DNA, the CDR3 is TGTGCCAGCAGTGCAGAAGGGGTTAGCAATCAGCCCCAGCATTTT. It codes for CASSAEGVSNQPQHF.

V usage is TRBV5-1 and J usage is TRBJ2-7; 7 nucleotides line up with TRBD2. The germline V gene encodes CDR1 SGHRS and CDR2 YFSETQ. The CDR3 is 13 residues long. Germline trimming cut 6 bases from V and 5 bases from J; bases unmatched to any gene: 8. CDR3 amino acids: CASNTGGSDEQYF. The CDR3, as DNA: TGCGCCAGCAATACGGGAGGAAGCGACGAGCAGTACTTC.

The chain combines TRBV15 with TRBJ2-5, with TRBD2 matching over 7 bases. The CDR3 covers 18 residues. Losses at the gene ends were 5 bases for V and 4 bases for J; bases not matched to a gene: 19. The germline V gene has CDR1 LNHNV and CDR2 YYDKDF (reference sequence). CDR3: CATSDGTLAAWKTETQYF. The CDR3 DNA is TGTGCCACCAGCGACGGGACCCTAGCGGCGTGGAAAACAGAGACCCAGTACTTC.

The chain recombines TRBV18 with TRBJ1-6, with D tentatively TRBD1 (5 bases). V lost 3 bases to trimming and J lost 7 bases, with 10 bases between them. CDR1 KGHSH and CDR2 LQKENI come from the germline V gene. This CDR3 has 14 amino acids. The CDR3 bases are TGTGCCAGCTCACCCGACAGAGGCAATTCACCCCTCCACTTT. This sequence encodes CASSPDRGNSPLHF.

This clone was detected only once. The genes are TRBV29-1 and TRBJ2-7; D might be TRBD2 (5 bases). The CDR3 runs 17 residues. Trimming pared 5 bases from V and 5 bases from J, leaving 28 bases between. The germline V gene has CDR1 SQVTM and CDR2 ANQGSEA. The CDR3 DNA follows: TGCAGCGTTTTTAGGACTGGTGGTGATTCCGTGAGCAACGAGCAGTACTTC. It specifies CSVFRTGGDSVSNEQYF.

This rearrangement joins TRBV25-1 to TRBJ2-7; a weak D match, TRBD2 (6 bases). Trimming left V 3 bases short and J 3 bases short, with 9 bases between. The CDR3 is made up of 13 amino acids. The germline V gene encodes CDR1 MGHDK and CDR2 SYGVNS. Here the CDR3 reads CASSEGLFYEQYF. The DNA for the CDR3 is TGTGCCAGCAGTGAGGGACTCTTCTACGAGCAGTACTTC.

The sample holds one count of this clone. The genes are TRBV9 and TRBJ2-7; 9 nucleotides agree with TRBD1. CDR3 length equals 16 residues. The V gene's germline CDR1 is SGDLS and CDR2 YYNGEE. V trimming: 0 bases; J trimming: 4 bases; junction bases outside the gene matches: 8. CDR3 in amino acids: CASSVDGTGYYYEQYF. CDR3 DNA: TGTGCCAGCAGCGTAGATGGGACAGGGTACTATTACGAGCAGTACTTC.

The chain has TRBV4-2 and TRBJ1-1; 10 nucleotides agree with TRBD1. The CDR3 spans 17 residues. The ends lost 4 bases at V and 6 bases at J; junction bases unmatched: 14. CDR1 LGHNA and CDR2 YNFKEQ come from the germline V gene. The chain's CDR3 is CASSRNPTSDRGPEAFF. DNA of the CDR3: TGTGCCAGCAGCCGAAATCCGACTTCCGACAGGGGGCCTGAAGCTTTCTTT.

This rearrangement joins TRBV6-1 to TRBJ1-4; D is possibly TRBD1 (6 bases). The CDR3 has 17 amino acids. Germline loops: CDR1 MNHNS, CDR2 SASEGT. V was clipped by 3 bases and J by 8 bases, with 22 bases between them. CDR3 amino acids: CASSESLRAGAREKLFF. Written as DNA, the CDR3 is TGTGCCAGCAGTGAGTCCCTTAGGGCGGGGGCAAGGGAAAAACTGTTTTTT.

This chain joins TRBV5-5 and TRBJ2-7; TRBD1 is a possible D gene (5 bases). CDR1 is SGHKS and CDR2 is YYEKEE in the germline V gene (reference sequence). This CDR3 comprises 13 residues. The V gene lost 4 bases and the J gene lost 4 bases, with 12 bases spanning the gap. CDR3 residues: CASSLQGRYEQYF. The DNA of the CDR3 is TGTGCCAGCAGCCTCCAGGGTAGGTACGAGCAGTACTTC. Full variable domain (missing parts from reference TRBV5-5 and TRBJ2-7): DAGVTQSPTHLIKTRGQQVTLRCSPISGHKSVSWYQQVLGQGPQFIFQYYEKEERGRGNFPDRFSARQFPNYSSELNVNALLLGDSALYLCASSLQGRYEQYFGPGTRLTVT.

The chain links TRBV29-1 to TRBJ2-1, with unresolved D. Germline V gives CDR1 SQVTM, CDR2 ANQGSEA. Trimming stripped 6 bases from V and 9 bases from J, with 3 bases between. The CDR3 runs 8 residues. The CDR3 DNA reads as TGCAGCGTCTCTGAGCAGTTCTTC. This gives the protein CSVSEQFF.

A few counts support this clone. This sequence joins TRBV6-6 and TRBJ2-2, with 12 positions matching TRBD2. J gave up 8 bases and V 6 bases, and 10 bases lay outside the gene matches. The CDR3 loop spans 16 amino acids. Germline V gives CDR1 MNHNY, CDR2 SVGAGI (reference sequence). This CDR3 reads CASRPRTSGVEGELFF. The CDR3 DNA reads TGTGCCAGCAGGCCAAGGACTAGCGGGGTGGAGGGGGAGCTGTTTTTT.

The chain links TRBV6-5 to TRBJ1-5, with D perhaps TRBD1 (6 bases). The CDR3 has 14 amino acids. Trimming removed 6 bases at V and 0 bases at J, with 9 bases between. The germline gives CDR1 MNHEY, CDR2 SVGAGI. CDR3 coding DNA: TGTGCCAGCAGCCTACAGGGTAGCAATCAGCCCCAGCATTTT. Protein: CASSLQGSNQPQHF.

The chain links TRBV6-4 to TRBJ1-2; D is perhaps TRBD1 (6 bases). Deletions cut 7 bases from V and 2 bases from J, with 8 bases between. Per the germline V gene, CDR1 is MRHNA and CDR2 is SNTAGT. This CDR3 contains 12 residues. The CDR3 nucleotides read TGTGCCAGCATCGACAGGAACTATGGCTACACCTTC. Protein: CASIDRNYGYTF.

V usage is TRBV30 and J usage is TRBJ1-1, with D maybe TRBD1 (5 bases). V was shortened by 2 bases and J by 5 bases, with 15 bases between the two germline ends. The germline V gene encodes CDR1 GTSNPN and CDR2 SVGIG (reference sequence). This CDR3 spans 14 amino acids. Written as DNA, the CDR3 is TGTGCCTGGAGTCCCACCCTCGGGGGGACTGAAGCTTTCTTT. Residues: CAWSPTLGGTEAFF.